Listed here are 4 T cell receptor beta chains from one sample, sequenced in a study of CD8+CD57+ T cells in acquired aplastic anemia. CDR3 and TCR beta VDJ profiling relied on genomic DNA as the template. MiXCR, run by TCRdb on the reads, gives a single entry per CDR3 protein. Found here are a few hundred thousand distinct CDR3 sequences, around 60% of them singletons; the top ten hold about 29%. Sequenced: sorted CD4+, CD8+, or CD8+CD57+ T cells (not recorded which) from PBMCs. These receptors all come from a human donor in good health.

The sample holds many counts of this clonotype. This chain uses TRBV24-1 with TRBJ2-2; D not resolved. The germline gives CDR1 KGHDR, CDR2 SFDVKD. V lost 5 bases to trimming and J lost 5 bases, with 14 bases between them. The CDR3 has 15 residues. In nucleotides, the CDR3 is TGTGCCACCAGTGCTGGGGTAGTGGGGACCGGGGAGCTGTTTTTT. Amino acid sequence: CATSAGVVGTGELFF.

This chain connects TRBV2 to TRBJ1-2, with D perhaps matching TRBD1 (6 bases). Germline CDR1 is SNHLY and CDR2 is FYNNEI. This CDR3 is 15 amino acids long. V was clipped by 5 bases and J by 5 bases, with 18 bases between them. CDR3 bases: TGTGCCAGCAGTCTTGCCGGGGGCGCGAGGTATGGCTACACCTTC. Translating gives CASSLAGGARYGYTF.

The chain couples TRBV19 to TRBJ2-2; 9 bases line up with TRBD2. The J segment lost 0 bases and the V segment lost 9 bases, leaving 5 bases of the junction unmatched. Per germline, CDR1 LNHDA and CDR2 SQIVND (reference sequence). The CDR3 has 15 amino acids. As DNA, the CDR3 is TGTGCCAGCCGCGGGGGGGTGGCGAACACCGGGGAGCTGTTTTTT. This encodes CASRGGVANTGELFF.

This clonotype appeared many times. The chain combines TRBV6-2 or TRBV6-3 with TRBJ2-5; D is uncertain. Germline CDR1 reads MNHEY; CDR2 reads SVGEGT. V lost 5 bases to trimming and J lost 2 bases, with 9 bases between them. The CDR3 sequence is 13 residues long. Written as DNA, the CDR3 is TGTGCCAGCAGTCCAAGGCCGCAAGAGACCCAGTACTTC. Its translation is CASSPRPQETQYF.